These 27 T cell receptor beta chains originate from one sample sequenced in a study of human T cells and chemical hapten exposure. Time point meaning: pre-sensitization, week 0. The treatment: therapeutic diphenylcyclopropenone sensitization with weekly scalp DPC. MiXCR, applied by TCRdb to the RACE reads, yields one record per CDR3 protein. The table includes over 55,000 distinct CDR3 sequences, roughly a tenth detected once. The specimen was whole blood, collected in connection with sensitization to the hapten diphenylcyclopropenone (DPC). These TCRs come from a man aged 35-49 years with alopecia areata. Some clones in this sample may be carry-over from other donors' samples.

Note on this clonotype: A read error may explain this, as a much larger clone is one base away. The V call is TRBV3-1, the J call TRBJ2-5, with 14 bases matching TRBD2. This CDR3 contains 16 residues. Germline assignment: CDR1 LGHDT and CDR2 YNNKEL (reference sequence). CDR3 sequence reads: CVSSQGLAGEKETQYF. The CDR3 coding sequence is TGTGTCAGCAGCCAGGGACTAGCGGGAGAGAAAGAGACCCAGTACTTC.

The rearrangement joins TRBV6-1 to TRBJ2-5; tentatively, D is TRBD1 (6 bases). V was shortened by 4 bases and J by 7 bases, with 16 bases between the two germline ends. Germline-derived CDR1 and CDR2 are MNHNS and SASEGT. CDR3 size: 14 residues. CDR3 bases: TGTGCCAGCAGTGCCGGGACAAGTTCGGGGACCCAGTACTTC. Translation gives CASSAGTSSGTQYF.

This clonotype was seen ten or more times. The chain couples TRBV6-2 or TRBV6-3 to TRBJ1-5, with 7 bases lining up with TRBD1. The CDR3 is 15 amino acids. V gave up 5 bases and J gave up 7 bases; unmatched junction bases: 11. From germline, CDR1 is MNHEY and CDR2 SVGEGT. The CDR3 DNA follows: TGTGCCAGCAGTCCCCGAGCAGGGGGAAAACAGCCCCAGCATTTT. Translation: CASSPRAGGKQPQHF.

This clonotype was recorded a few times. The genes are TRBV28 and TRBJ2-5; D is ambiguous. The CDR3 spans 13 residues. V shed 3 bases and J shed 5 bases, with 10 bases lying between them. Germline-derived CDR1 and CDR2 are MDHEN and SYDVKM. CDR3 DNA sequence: TGTGCCAGCAGTTTCGGTCTTGCGGAGACCCAGTACTTC. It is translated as CASSFGLAETQYF. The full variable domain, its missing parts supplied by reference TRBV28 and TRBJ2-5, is DVKVTQSSRYLVKRTGEKVFLECVQDMDHENMFWYRQDPGLGLRLIYFSYDVKMKEKGDIPEGYSVSREKKERFSLILESASTNQTSMYLCASSFGLAETQYFGPGTRLLVL.

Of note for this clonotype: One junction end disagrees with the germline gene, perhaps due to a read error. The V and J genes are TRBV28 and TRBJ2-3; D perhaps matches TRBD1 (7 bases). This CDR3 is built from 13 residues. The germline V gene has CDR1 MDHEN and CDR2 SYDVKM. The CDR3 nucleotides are TGTGCCAGCAGCCAACAGGGGCGGGATACGCAGAATTTT. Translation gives CASSQQGRDTQNF.

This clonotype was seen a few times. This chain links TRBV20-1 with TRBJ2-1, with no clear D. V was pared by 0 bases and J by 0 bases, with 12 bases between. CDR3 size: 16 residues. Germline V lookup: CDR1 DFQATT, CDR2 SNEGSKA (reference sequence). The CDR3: CSARDDQSSSYNEQFF. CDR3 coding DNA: TGCAGTGCTAGAGATGACCAATCCAGCTCCTACAATGAGCAGTTCTTC.

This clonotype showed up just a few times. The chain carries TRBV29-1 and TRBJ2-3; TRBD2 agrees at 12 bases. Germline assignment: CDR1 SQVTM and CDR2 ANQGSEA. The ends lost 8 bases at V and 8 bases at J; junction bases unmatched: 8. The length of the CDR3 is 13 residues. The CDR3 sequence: CSFLTSGRGTQYF. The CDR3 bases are TGCAGCTTCTTGACTAGCGGGAGAGGTACGCAGTATTTT.

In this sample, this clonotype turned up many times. The CDR3 DNA reads TGTGCCAGCAGCCCAACCCAGCAGATTCTTAATTCACCCCTCCACTTT. Translating gives CASSPTQQILNSPLHF. This chain links TRBV3-1 with TRBJ1-6; D is ambiguous. CDR3 size: 16 residues. Trimming removed 4 bases from V and 6 bases from J, with 16 bases in between. CDR1 is LGHDT and CDR2 is YNNKEL in the germline V gene (reference sequence). The full variable domain, with the rest looked up from reference TRBV3-1 and TRBJ1-6, is DTAVSQTPKYLVTQMGNDKSIKCEQNLGHDTMYWYKQDSKKFLKIMFSYNNKELIINETVPNRFSPKSPDKAHLNLHINSLELGDSAVYFCASSPTQQILNSPLHFGNGTRLTVT.

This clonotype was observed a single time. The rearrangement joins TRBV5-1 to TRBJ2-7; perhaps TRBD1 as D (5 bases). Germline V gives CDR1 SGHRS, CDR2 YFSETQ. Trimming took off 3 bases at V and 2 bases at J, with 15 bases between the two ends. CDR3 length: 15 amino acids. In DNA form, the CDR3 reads TGCGCCAGCAGCTCACGTCATAGGGGTACCTACGAGCAGTACTTC. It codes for CASSSRHRGTYEQYF.

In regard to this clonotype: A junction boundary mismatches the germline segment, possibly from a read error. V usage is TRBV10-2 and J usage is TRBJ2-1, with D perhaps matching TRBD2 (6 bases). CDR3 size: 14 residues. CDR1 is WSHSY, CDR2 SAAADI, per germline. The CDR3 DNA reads TGTGCCAGCAGTGTGGTTAGCGGCAGCTATGAGCAGTTCTTC. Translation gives CASSVVSGSYEQFF.

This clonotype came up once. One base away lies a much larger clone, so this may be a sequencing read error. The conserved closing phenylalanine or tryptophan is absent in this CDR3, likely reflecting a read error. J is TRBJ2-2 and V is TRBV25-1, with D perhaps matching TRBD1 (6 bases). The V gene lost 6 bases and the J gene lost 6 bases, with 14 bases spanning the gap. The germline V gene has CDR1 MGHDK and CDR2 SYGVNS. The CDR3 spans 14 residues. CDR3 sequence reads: CASSPGAGAGELFL. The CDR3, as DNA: TGTGCCAGCAGCCCCGGAGCAGGGGCCGGGGAGCTGTTTTTA.

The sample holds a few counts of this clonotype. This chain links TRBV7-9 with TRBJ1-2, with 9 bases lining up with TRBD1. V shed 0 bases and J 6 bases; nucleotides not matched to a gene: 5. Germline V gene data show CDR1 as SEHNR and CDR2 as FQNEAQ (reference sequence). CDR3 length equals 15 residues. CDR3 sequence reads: CASSLADRGGNGYTF. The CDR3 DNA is TGTGCCAGCAGCTTAGCGGACAGGGGAGGGAATGGCTACACCTTC.

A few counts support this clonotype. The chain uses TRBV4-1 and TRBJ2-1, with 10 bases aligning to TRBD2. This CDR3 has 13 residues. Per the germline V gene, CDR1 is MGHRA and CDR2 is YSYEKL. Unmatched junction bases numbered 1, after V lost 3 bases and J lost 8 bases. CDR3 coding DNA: TGCGCCAGCAGCCAGCTAGCGGGGGATGAGCAGTTCTTC. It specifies CASSQLAGDEQFF.

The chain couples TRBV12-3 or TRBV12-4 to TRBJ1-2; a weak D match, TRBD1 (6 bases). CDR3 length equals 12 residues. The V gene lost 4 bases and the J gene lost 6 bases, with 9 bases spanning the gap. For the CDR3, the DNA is TGTGCCAGCAGTTCATCAGGGGATGGCTACACCTTC. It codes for CASSSSGDGYTF.

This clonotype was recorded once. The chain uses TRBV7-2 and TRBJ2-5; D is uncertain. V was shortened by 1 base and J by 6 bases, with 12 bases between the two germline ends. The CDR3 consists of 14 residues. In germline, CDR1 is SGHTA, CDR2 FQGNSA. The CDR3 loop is CASSLGVASKTQYF. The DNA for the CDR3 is TGTGCCAGCAGCTTAGGGGTTGCTTCAAAGACCCAGTACTTC.

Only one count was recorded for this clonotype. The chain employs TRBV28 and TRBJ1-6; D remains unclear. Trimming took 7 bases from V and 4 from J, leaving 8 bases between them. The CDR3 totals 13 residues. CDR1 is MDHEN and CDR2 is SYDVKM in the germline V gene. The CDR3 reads CASTRPYNSPLHF. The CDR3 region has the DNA TGTGCCAGCACAAGGCCGTATAATTCACCCCTCCACTTT.

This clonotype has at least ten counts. Here the CDR3 reads CASSSPPGEQYF. For the CDR3, the DNA is TGTGCCAGCAGCTCTCCCCCGGGGGAGCAGTACTTC. This chain joins TRBV9 and TRBJ2-7, with D perhaps TRBD2 (5 bases). V lost 4 bases, J lost 7 bases, and 12 bases lay in between. Per germline, CDR1 SGDLS and CDR2 YYNGEE. The CDR3 is 12 amino acids.

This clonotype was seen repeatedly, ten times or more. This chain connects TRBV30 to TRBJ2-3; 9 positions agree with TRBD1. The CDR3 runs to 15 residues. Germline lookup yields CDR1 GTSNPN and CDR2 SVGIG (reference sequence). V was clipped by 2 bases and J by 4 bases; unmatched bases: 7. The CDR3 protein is CAWSNRDRAPDTQYF. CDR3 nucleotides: TGTGCCTGGAGTAACCGGGACAGGGCTCCAGATACGCAGTATTTT. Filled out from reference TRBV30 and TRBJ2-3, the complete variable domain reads SQTIHQWPATLVQPVGSPLSLECTVEGTSNPNLYWYRQAAGRGLQLLFYSVGIGQISSEVPQNLSASRPQDRQFILSSKKLLLSDSGFYLCAWSNRDRAPDTQYFGPGTRLTVL.

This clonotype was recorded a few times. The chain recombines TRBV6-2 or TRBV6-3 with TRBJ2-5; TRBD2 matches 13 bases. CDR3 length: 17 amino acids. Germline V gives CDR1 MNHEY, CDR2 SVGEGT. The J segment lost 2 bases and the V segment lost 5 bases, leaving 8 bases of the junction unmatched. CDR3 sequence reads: CASSTGTSGMFQETQYF. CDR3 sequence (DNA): TGTGCCAGCAGTACCGGGACTAGCGGGATGTTTCAAGAGACCCAGTACTTC.

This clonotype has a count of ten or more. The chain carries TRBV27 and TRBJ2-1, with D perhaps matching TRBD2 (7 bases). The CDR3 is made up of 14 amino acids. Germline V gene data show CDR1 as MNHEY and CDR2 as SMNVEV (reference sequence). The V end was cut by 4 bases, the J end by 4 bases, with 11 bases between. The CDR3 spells CASSWGGGYNEQFF. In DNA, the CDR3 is TGTGCCAGCAGTTGGGGAGGGGGGTACAATGAGCAGTTCTTC.

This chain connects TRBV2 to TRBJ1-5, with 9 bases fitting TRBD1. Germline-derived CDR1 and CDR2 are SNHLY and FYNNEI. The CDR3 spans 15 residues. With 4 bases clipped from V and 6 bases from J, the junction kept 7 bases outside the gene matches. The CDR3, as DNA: TGTGCCAGCAGTGTAGGGGGACAGGGCGGTCAGCCCCAGCATTTT. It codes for CASSVGGQGGQPQHF.

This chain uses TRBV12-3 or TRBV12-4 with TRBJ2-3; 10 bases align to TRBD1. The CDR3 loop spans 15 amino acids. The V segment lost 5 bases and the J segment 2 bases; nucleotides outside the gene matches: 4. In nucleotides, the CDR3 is TGTGCCAGCAGTCGGACAGGGGGGACCACAGATACGCAGTATTTT. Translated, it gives CASSRTGGTTDTQYF.

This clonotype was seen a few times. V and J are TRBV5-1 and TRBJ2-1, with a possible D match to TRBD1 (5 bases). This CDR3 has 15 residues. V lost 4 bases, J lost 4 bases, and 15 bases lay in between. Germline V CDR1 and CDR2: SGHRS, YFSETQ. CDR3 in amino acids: CASSIDSSPYNEQFF. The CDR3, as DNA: TGCGCCAGCAGCATTGACAGTTCCCCTTACAATGAGCAGTTCTTC.

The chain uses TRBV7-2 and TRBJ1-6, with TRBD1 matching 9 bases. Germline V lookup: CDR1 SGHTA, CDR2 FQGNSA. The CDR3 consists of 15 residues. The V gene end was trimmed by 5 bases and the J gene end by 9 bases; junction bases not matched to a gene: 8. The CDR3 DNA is TGTGCCAGCAGCATCAAACAGGGGGCGCTTTCACCCCTCCACTTT. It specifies CASSIKQGALSPLHF.

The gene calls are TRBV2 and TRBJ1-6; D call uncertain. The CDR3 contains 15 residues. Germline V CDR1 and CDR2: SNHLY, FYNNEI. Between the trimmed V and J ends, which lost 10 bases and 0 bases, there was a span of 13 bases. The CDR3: CAISAQSSYNSPLHF. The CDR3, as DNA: TGTGCCATCTCGGCCCAAAGCTCCTATAATTCACCCCTCCACTTT.

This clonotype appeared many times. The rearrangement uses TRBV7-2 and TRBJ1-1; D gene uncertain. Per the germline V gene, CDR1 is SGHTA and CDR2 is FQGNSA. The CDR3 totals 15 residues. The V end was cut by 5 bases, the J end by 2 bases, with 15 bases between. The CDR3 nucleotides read TGTGCCAGCAGCCTATTTCCGCAGGTCAACACTGAAGCTTTCTTT. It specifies CASSLFPQVNTEAFF.

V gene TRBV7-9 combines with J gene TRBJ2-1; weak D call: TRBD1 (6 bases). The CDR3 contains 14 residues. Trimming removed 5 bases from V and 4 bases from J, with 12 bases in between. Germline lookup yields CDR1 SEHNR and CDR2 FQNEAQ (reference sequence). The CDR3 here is CASSPTGFYNEQFF. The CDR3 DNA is TGTGCCAGCAGCCCGACAGGATTTTACAATGAGCAGTTCTTC.